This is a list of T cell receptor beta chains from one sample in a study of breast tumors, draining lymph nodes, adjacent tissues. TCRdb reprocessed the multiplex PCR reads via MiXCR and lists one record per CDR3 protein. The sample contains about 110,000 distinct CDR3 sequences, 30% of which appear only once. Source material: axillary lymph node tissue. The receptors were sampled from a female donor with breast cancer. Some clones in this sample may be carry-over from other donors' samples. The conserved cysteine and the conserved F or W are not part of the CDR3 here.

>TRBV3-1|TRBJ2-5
ASSGLAETQY
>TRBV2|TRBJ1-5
ASTQEGSGQPQH
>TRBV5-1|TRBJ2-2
ASRVTGELF
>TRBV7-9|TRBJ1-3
ASTDGQRINSLAGNTIY
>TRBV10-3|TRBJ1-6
AISAQDRSSPLH
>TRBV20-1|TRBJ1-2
SARDEGTGVIGYT
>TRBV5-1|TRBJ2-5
ASSSGLAGGDPSIAQY
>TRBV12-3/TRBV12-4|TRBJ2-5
ASSRRLGETQY
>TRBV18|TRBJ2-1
ASSPREVPYNEQF
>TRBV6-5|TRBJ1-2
AARGQHYGYT
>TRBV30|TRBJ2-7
AWGRRTSGNEQY
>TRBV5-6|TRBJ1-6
ASSFRDRGYNSPLH
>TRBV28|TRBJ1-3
ASSLSRARNTIY
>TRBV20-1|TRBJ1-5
SAGTGTGGNQPQH
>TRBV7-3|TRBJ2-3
ASSHTGAGTDTQY
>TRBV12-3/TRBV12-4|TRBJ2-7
ASSLDYTRSRAASSYEQY
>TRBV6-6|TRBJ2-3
ASSPERRTPYTDTQY